These T cell receptor beta chains were read from a single sample in a study of cytomegalovirus exposure and HLA in healthy donors. Libraries were prepared by immunoSEQ multiplex PCR; TCRdb keeps only in-frame clonotypes and omits some of them. The sample yields about 160,000 clones, 80% seen once. The sequenced material came from PBMCs. The receptors here all came from a woman between 50 and 59 years old in good health and CMV-seronegative. CDR3s include the opening cysteine and the closing phenylalanine or tryptophan. A D gene is named only where the DNA matches it firmly. The listing skips clone size in some rows; elsewhere it reads once, few, many or a size class.

d_call	clone_size	j_call	v_call	cdr3_nt	cdr3_aa
NA	NA	TRBJ2-7	TRBV4-3	TGCGCCAGCAGCCAGACTACCCTCAGCGGGCCGTTTAACGAGCAGTACTTC	CASSQTTLSGPFNEQYF
TRBD1	once	TRBJ2-7	TRBV5-8	TGTGCCAGCAGCTGGGACAGGGACTACGAGCAGTACTTC	CASSWDRDYEQYF
TRBD2	NA	TRBJ2-7	TRBV4-3	TGCGCCAGCAGCCAAGGGGTGGGACTAGCGGGAGACTACGAGCAGTACTTC	CASSQGVGLAGDYEQYF
NA	NA	TRBJ1-5	TRBV5-1	TGCGCCAGCAGCCCCGGACAGAGCAATCAGCCCCAGCATTTT	CASSPGQSNQPQHF
NA	NA	TRBJ1-1	TRBV6-6	TGTGCCAGCAGGACCGGGGTCATCACTGAAGCTTTCTTT	CASRTGVITEAFF
NA	NA	TRBJ1-1	TRBV13	TGTGCCAGCAGCTTAAGGCAAATCGGGGCTGAAGCTTTCTTT	CASSLRQIGAEAFF
TRBD2	NA	TRBJ2-1	TRBV6-5	TGTGCCAGCAGATTTAGCGGGAGAGGACACAATGAGCAGTTCTTC	CASRFSGRGHNEQFF
NA	NA	TRBJ2-7	TRBV13	TGTGCCAGCAGCTTAGCTGGTCGGCCAGGGGTAAACTACGAGCAGTACTTC	CASSLAGRPGVNYEQYF
TRBD2	NA	TRBJ2-3	TRBV2	TGTGCCAGCACATTAGCGGGGGGGCCTTTACACACAGATACGCAGTATTTT	CASTLAGGPLHTDTQYF
TRBD1	few	TRBJ2-3	TRBV7-2	TGTGCCAGCAGCCCATGGACAGGTAGCACAGATACGCAGTATTTT	CASSPWTGSTDTQYF
NA	NA	TRBJ2-1	TRBV10-1	TGCGCCAGCAGTGAGTCGGCGGGCCAGCAGTTCTTC	CASSESAGQQFF
NA	NA	TRBJ2-1	TRBV11-2	TGTGCCAGCAGCACCAGACCGGGGTCCGGGAGCATCGACAATGAGCAGTTCTTC	CASSTRPGSGSIDNEQFF
TRBD1	once	TRBJ2-1	TRBV2	TGTGCCAGCAGACCGGACAGGGGAAGCCACTATGAGCAGTTCTTC	CASRPDRGSHYEQFF
NA	NA	TRBJ1-2	TRBV2	TGTGCCAGCAGTTCCCGTGACAGTTATGGCTACACCTTC	CASSSRDSYGYTF
TRBD2	NA	TRBJ2-5	TRBV6-1	TGTGCCAGCAGTCCACGGACTAGACAAGAGACCCAGTACTTC	CASSPRTRQETQYF